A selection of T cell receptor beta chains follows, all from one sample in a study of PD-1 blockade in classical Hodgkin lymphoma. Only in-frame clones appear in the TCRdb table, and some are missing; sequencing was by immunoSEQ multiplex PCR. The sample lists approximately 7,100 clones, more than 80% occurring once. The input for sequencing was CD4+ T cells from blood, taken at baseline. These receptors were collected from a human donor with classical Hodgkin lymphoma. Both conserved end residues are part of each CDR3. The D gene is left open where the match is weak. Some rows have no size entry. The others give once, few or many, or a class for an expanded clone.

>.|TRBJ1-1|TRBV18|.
CASSLGAEAFF
TGTGCCAGCTCTCTGGGGGCTGAAGCTTTCTTT
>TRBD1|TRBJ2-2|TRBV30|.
CAWSRQGTGELFF
TGTGCCTGGAGTAGACAGGGGACCGGGGAGCTGTTTTTT
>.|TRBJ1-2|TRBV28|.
CASTLLPGGAGGYTF
TGTGCCAGCACTCTCTTACCGGGAGGGGCGGGTGGCTACACCTTC
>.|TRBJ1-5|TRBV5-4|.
CASSLGAGIEHF
TGTGCCAGCAGCTTGGGGGCAGGGATTGAGCATTTT
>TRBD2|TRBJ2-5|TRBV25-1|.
CASSARTSGTETQYF
TGTGCCAGCAGTGCCCGGACTAGCGGGACGGAGACCCAGTACTTC
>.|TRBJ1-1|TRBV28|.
CASSLIMGGAPTEAFF
TGTGCCAGCAGTTTAATTATGGGGGGCGCCCCCACTGAAGCTTTCTTT
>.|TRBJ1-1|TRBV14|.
CASSLVGSTEAFF
TGTGCCAGCAGCCTAGTGGGGTCGACTGAAGCTTTCTTT
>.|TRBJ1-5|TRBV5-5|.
CASSLMGHLSNQPQHF
TGTGCCAGCAGCTTGATGGGACACCTTAGCAATCAGCCCCAGCATTTT
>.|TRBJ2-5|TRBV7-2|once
CASSFSQQETQYF
TGTGCCAGCAGCTTTAGCCAGCAAGAGACCCAGTACTTC
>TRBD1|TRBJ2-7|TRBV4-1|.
CASSHGTGVEQYF
TGCGCCAGCAGCCACGGGACAGGGGTCGAGCAGTACTTC
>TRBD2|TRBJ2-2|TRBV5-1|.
CASSISGRTGELFF
TGCGCCAGCAGCATTAGCGGGAGAACCGGGGAGCTGTTTTTT
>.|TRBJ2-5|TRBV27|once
CASSPRGSKETQYF
TGTGCCAGCAGTCCCCGTGGTAGCAAAGAGACCCAGTACTTC
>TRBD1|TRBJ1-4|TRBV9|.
CASSVEVQGSEKLFF
TGTGCCAGCAGCGTAGAAGTACAGGGGAGTGAAAAACTGTTTTTT
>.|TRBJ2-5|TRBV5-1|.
CASSLRETQYF
TGCGCCAGCAGCTTGCGGGAGACCCAGTACTTC
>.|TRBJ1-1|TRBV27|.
CASSLSRGWTEAFF
TGTGCCAGCAGTTTGAGTAGGGGTTGGACTGAAGCTTTCTTT
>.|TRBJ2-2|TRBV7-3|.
CASSLGGVGATNTGELFF
TGTGCCAGCAGCCTAGGTGGGGTTGGGGCTACGAACACCGGGGAGCTGTTTTTT
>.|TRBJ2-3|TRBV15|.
CATSRGGQSTDTQYF
TGTGCCACCAGCAGAGGGGGCCAGAGCACAGATACGCAGTATTTT
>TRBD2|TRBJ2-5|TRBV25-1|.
CASSETSGSMETQYF
TGTGCCAGCAGTGAGACTAGCGGGAGTATGGAGACCCAGTACTTC
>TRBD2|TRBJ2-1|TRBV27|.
CASSWVAGTDEQFF
TGTGCCAGCAGTTGGGTAGCGGGAACAGATGAGCAGTTCTTC
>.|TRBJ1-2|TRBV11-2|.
CASSPGGDRVGYTF
TGTGCCAGCAGCCCCGGCGGGGACCGGGTCGGCTACACCTTC
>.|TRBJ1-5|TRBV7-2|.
CASSLGRYNQPQHF
TGTGCCAGCAGCTTAGGACGGTACAATCAGCCCCAGCATTTT
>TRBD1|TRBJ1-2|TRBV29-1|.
CSVEPGTANYGYTF
TGCAGCGTTGAGCCTGGGACAGCTAACTATGGCTACACCTTC
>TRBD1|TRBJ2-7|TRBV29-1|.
CSVGGQGPGEQYF
TGCAGCGTTGGGGGACAGGGTCCGGGAGAGCAGTACTTC
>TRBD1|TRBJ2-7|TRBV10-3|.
CAISGQGTSSYEQYF
TGTGCCATCAGCGGACAGGGAACAAGCTCCTACGAGCAGTACTTC
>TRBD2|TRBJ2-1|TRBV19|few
CASSIGLAGLYNEQFF
TGTGCCAGTAGTATAGGTCTAGCGGGATTGTACAATGAGCAGTTCTTC
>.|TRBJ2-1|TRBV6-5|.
CASRPRVGSYNEQFF
TGTGCCAGCAGGCCCCGGGTGGGTTCCTACAATGAGCAGTTCTTC
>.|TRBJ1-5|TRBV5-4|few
CASSLDGGGDQPQHF
TGTGCCAGCAGCCTGGATGGGGGAGGAGATCAGCCCCAGCATTTT
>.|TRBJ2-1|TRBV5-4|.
CASSRTLFYNEQFF
TGTGCCAGCAGCCGGACTCTATTCTACAATGAGCAGTTCTTC
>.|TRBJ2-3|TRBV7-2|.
CASSLTPWADTQYF
TGTGCCAGCAGCTTGACTCCGTGGGCAGATACGCAGTATTTT
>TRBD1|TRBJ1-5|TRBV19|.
CASSGTGGNQPQHF
TGTGCCAGTTCCGGGACAGGGGGCAATCAGCCCCAGCATTTT
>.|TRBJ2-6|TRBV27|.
CASRNDRSGANVLTF
TGTGCCAGCCGAAATGACCGCTCTGGGGCCAACGTCCTGACTTTC
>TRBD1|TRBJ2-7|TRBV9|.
CASSSSRQGEQYF
TGTGCCAGCAGCTCCTCTAGACAGGGCGAGCAGTACTTC
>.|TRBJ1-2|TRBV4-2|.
CASSQEGGTLGYTF
TGTGCCAGCAGCCAAGAAGGGGGGACGCTGGGCTACACCTTC
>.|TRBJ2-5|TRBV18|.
CASSPIGTQETQYF
TGTGCCAGCTCACCTATAGGAACCCAAGAGACCCAGTACTTC
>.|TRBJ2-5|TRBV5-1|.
CASSLGSFLETQYF
TGCGCCAGCAGCTTGGGATCTTTTCTAGAGACCCAGTACTTC
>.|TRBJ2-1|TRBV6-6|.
CASRHPPPHNEQFF
TGTGCCAGCAGGCACCCCCCCCCTCACAATGAGCAGTTCTTC
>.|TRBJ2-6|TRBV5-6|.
CASSLIVEVLRSGANVLTF
TGTGCCAGCAGCTTGATTGTTGAGGTCCTACGCTCTGGGGCCAACGTCCTGACTTTC